Following are 12 T cell receptor beta chains from one sample sequenced in a study of blood T cells in healthy people across ages. PCR was performed a second time for about 7 to 11 cycles using a sample-barcoded 5' primer and a J-beta primer mix. TCRdb analysed the 5' RACE reads with MiXCR anew, one entry per CDR3 protein. The sample has around 690,000 distinct CDR3 sequences, 58% seen once. Sequencing was performed on blood. All receptors come from a man in his sixties in good health.

The V and J genes are TRBV20-1 and TRBJ2-1; TRBD2 aligns across 8 bases. Germline V gene lookup returns CDR1 DFQATT and CDR2 SNEGSKA (reference sequence). This CDR3 is built from 14 residues. V shed 3 bases and J 6 bases; nucleotides not matched to a gene: 7. The CDR3: CSASPGGAGNEQFF. The CDR3 DNA follows: TGCAGTGCTAGTCCCGGGGGGGCCGGCAATGAGCAGTTCTTC.

The chain links TRBV4-2 to TRBJ2-4, with 9 bases lining up with TRBD1. This CDR3 region has 16 residues. V trimming: 4 bases; J trimming: 5 bases; junction bases outside the gene matches: 9. From germline, CDR1 is LGHNA and CDR2 YNFKEQ. This CDR3 is CASSRARDRAQNIQYF. CDR3 DNA sequence: TGTGCCAGCAGCCGAGCTCGGGACAGGGCCCAAAACATTCAGTACTTC.

The chain joins TRBV4-1 to TRBJ2-3; 7 nucleotides agree with TRBD2. The CDR3 spans 16 residues. CDR1 is MGHRA, CDR2 YSYEKL, per germline. V lost 0 bases, J lost 2 bases, and 5 bases stayed unmatched. CDR3 sequence reads: CASSQDPGGLTDTQYF. DNA for the CDR3: TGCGCCAGCAGCCAAGATCCGGGGGGTCTCACAGATACGCAGTATTTT.

Regarding this clonotype: One end of the junction does not line up with germline, which may come from a read error. The chain couples TRBV24-1 to TRBJ2-6; tentatively, D is TRBD1 (5 bases). The CDR3 contains 18 residues. Looked up from germline, CDR1 is KGHDR and CDR2 is SFDVKD. CDR3 coding DNA: TGTGCCACCAGTGATTTGCAGGATTATAACTCTGGGGCCAGCGTCCTGACTTTC. Encoded protein: CATSDLQDYNSGASVLTF.

The chain has TRBV6-6 and TRBJ2-5, with D perhaps TRBD1 or TRBD2 (6 bases each). The CDR3 has 13 residues. From germline, CDR1 is MNHNY and CDR2 SVGAGI (reference sequence). Trimming removed 4 bases at V and 11 bases at J, with 17 bases between. CDR3 bases: TGTGCCAGCAGTTCCCGGACAGCGGGTGAGCAGTACTTC. Residues: CASSSRTAGEQYF.

This clonotype was picked up one time. V usage is TRBV11-2 and J usage is TRBJ1-2; D unresolved. CDR3 length equals 17 residues. The V end lost 0 bases, the J end lost 2 bases, and 16 bases lay between the germline ends. Germline CDR1 is SGHAT and CDR2 is FQNNGV. CDR3 bases: TGTGCCAGCAGCTTAGATCAAGGGCAAGGAATAAACTATGGCTACACCTTC. The encoded protein is CASSLDQGQGINYGYTF. The full variable domain, with the rest looked up from reference TRBV11-2 and TRBJ1-2, is EAGVAQSPRYKIIEKRQSVAFWCNPISGHATLYWYQQILGQGPKLLIQFQNNGVVDDSQLPKDRFSAERLKGVDSTLKIQPAKLEDSAVYLCASSLDQGQGINYGYTFGSGTRLTVV.

The chain links TRBV7-9 to TRBJ1-1; no reliable D call. Trimming removed 4 bases at V and 6 bases at J, with 9 bases between. The CDR3 loop spans 12 amino acids. Germline lookup yields CDR1 SEHNR and CDR2 FQNEAQ (reference sequence). CDR3 sequence reads: CASSSNLAEAFF. The CDR3 DNA reads as TGTGCCAGCAGCTCTAACCTCGCTGAAGCTTTCTTT. The whole variable domain, remainder taken from reference TRBV7-9 and TRBJ1-1, is DTGVSQNPRHKITKRGQNVTFRCDPISEHNRLYWYRQTLGQGPEFLTYFQNEAQLEKSRLLSDRFSAERPKGSFSTLEIQRTEQGDSAMYLCASSSNLAEAFFGQGTRLTVV.

The gene calls are TRBV15 and TRBJ1-6; TRBD1 might be the D (5 bases). Per the germline V gene, CDR1 is LNHNV and CDR2 is YYDKDF (reference sequence). The CDR3 extends over 13 amino acids. V was clipped by 4 bases and J by 6 bases, with 7 bases between them. The CDR3 nucleotides are TGTGCCACCAGCAAGGGGCCTAATTCACCCCTCCACTTT. This encodes CATSKGPNSPLHF.

This clonotype has a handful of counts. This sequence joins TRBV9 and TRBJ2-5; 7 bases are shared with TRBD2. V trimming: 4 bases; J trimming: 5 bases; junction bases outside the gene matches: 11. The CDR3 consists of 15 residues. Germline V gene sequence: CDR1 SGDLS, CDR2 YYNGEE. The CDR3 nucleotides are TGTGCCAGCAGCATATTTATGAGGGAGGGCGAGACCCAGTACTTC. It is translated as CASSIFMREGETQYF.

V and J are TRBV11-2 and TRBJ2-7; 7 nucleotides agree with TRBD1. The DNA end is more similar to TRBJ2-5, so the J call may be wrong. The CDR3 has 15 residues. Germline lookup yields CDR1 SGHAT and CDR2 FQNNGV. CDR3 sequence (DNA): TGTGCCAGCAGCTCTAGAGGGATCAGGGGGGAGACCCAGTACTTC. Translating it yields CASSSRGIRGETQYF.

This clonotype was seen more than once but under ten times. The chain employs TRBV7-2 and TRBJ1-2, with a possible D match to TRBD1 (6 bases). CDR1 and CDR2 from the germline V gene are SGHTA and FQGNSA. This CDR3 has 14 amino acids. Trimming cost V 4 bases and J 4 bases, with 13 bases left between them. For the CDR3, the DNA is TGTGCCAGCAGCTCCCAAGGGGGAAGCTATGGCTACACCTTC. Translated: CASSSQGGSYGYTF.

This clonotype appeared a few times. J is TRBJ1-1 and V is TRBV10-3; D may be TRBD1 (5 bases). V lost 5 bases to trimming and J lost 3 bases, with 7 bases between them. This CDR3 contains 12 residues. Germline V gene lookup returns CDR1 ENHRY and CDR2 SYGVKD. The CDR3 DNA reads as TGTGCCATCAGTAAAGGGGACACTGAAGCTTTCTTT. As protein: CAISKGDTEAFF.